This record covers a single T cell receptor (beta chain). The germline V gene has CDR1 MNHEY and CDR2 SMNVEV (reference sequence). V was cut by 6 bases and J by 3 bases, with 15 bases left in between. CDR3 size: 15 residues. Some clones are missing from TCRdb's copy, which holds only in-frame ones; the method was immunoSEQ multiplex PCR. The data show around 120,000 clones, 75% to 90% seen once. This entry is derived from a study of blood T cell repertoires in COVID-19. Study background: Sample material is recorded as cDNA or gDNA derived from T cells, B-cell-depleted T cells, or PBMCs.

This chain links TRBV27 with TRBJ1-5, with D perhaps TRBD1 (6 bases). Sequencing was carried out using peripheral blood. The receptor's source is a woman aged 70-85 years with acute or convalescent COVID-19. CDR3 protein: CASREGQSYNQPQHF. The CDR3 DNA is TGTGCCAGCAGGGAAGGACAGTCGTACAATCAGCCCCAGCATTTT.